One and the same sample provided the 25 T cell receptor beta chains below, sequenced in a study of blood T cell repertoires in COVID-19. Generated by immunoSEQ multiplex PCR, the TCRdb table keeps only in-frame clones and is missing some. The repertoire holds 100,000 to 150,000 clones, 90% to 95% seen once, with around 2.1% in the top ten. Sequencing input: peripheral blood. Every receptor here comes from a man aged 50-60 years with COVID-19, enrolled during active disease.

This clone was detected only a few times. The chain recombines TRBV27 with TRBJ2-7; a possible D gene is TRBD2 (5 bases). The V end lost 5 bases, the J end lost 0 bases, and 17 bases lay between the germline ends. Germline CDR1 MNHEY, CDR2 SMNVEV (reference sequence). CDR3 length: 16 residues. CDR3 sequence: CASSPDMDFLSYEQYF. DNA for the CDR3: TGTGCCAGCAGTCCCGATATGGACTTTCTCTCCTACGAGCAGTACTTC.

Worth noting for this clone: One end of the junction does not line up with germline, which may come from a read error. J is TRBJ2-5 and V is TRBV7-7, with TRBD1 matching over 7 bases. Germline assignment: CDR1 SSHAT and CDR2 FNYEAQ (reference sequence). The CDR3 consists of 13 residues. CDR3 residues: CASSRDRVETQYF. DNA for the CDR3: TGTGCTAGCAGCCGCGACAGGGTCGAGACCCAGTACTTC.

The chain carries TRBV19 and TRBJ2-1; no clear D. The CDR3 length is 13 residues. The germline V gene encodes CDR1 LNHDA and CDR2 SQIVND (reference sequence). Trimming removed 5 bases from V and 3 bases from J, with 8 bases in between. The CDR3 region is CASSLTNYNEQFF. DNA for the CDR3: TGTGCCAGTAGTCTGACAAACTACAATGAGCAGTTCTTC.

The rearrangement links TRBV5-5 to TRBJ2-1; 8 nucleotides agree with TRBD1. The CDR3 runs to 16 residues. The V and J ends lost 5 bases and 1 base, in that order; junction bases with no gene match: 8. Germline CDR1 and CDR2: SGHKS and YYEKEE (reference sequence). CDR3 loop: CASRPRTGSSYNEQFF. The CDR3 DNA reads TGTGCCAGCAGACCCCGGACAGGGAGTTCCTACAATGAGCAGTTCTTC.

The genes are TRBV14 and TRBJ2-3; 8 nucleotides match TRBD1. V was clipped by 2 bases and J by 3 bases; unmatched bases: 4. CDR1 and CDR2 from the germline V gene are SGHDN and FVKESK. This CDR3 region has 15 residues. CDR3 protein: CASSQLTGATDTQYF. As DNA, the CDR3 is TGTGCCAGCAGCCAACTGACAGGGGCAACAGATACGCAGTATTTT.

The chain carries TRBV19 and TRBJ1-5; D is unresolved. Germline V gene sequence: CDR1 LNHDA, CDR2 SQIVND (reference sequence). This CDR3 has 17 residues. Trimming removed 2 bases at V and 1 base at J, with 15 bases between. The CDR3 sequence: CASSISNSGYSNQPQHF. The CDR3 region has the DNA TGTGCCAGTAGTATATCGAACAGCGGTTACAGCAATCAGCCCCAGCATTTT. The complete variable domain, with remaining parts taken from reference TRBV19 and TRBJ1-5, reads DGGITQSPKYLFRKEGQNVTLSCEQNLNHDAMYWYRQDPGQGLRLIYYSQIVNDFQKGDIAEGYSVSREKKESFPLTVTSAQKNPTAFYLCASSISNSGYSNQPQHFGDGTRLSIL.

This sequence joins TRBV6-2 or TRBV6-3 and TRBJ2-7; perhaps TRBD1 as D (5 bases). The CDR3 is made up of 14 amino acids. V was clipped by 5 bases and J by 6 bases, with 17 bases between them. Germline CDR1 reads MNHEY; CDR2 reads SVGEGT. The CDR3 protein is CASSRSGLGVEQYF. CDR3 DNA sequence: TGTGCCAGCAGTAGATCCGGGCTAGGGGTCGAGCAGTACTTC.

The chain has TRBV18 and TRBJ2-5; D is ambiguous. CDR1 and CDR2 (germline): KGHSH, LQKENI. The germline V and J ends were trimmed by 1 base and 3 bases, with 9 bases remaining between them. CDR3 length equals 14 residues. DNA for the CDR3: TGTGCCAGCTCACCACTCGGCGCGGAAGAGACCCAGTACTTC. Protein sequence: CASSPLGAEETQYF.

This chain's CDR3 is CASSEGANQPQHF. CDR3 nucleotides: TGTGCCAGCAGTGAGGGGGCTAATCAGCCCCAGCATTTT. The chain uses TRBV6-1 and TRBJ1-5; possible D gene TRBD1, 6 bases. The germline V gene has CDR1 MNHNS and CDR2 SASEGT. There are 13 residues in the CDR3. With 3 bases removed from V and 4 bases from J, the gap between germline ends came to 7 bases.

This chain connects TRBV7-8 to TRBJ2-1, with 9 bases aligning to TRBD1. There are 19 residues in the CDR3. J was trimmed by 4 bases and V by 2 bases; bases with no gene match: 15. Germline V CDR1 and CDR2: SGHVS, FQNEAQ. The CDR3: CASSLSRRLGTGQYNEQFF. CDR3 nucleotides: TGTGCCAGCAGCTTATCTAGGCGGTTAGGGACAGGGCAGTACAATGAGCAGTTCTTC.

The chain uses TRBV5-1 and TRBJ2-3; TRBD1 is a possible D gene (6 bases). Germline V gene lookup returns CDR1 SGHRS and CDR2 YFSETQ. The V and J ends lost 6 bases and 6 bases respectively, with 26 bases between them. CDR3 length equals 17 residues. The CDR3 spells CASNDGLGAQGTDTQYF. In DNA, the CDR3 is TGCGCCAGCAACGACGGGCTTGGGGCCCAGGGGACGGATACGCAGTATTTT.

This chain uses TRBV6-6 with TRBJ2-1; TRBD2 aligns across 11 bases. The ends lost 3 bases at V and 9 bases at J; junction bases unmatched: 4. The CDR3 is made up of 14 amino acids. Germline assignment: CDR1 MNHNY and CDR2 SVGAGI (reference sequence). DNA for the CDR3: TGTGCCAGCAGTTATACAGGGACTAGCGGTGAGCAGTTCTTC. It encodes CASSYTGTSGEQFF.

This clone is a singleton in its sample. The genes are TRBV5-1 and TRBJ2-5, with D possibly TRBD1 on 6 matching bases. The CDR3 spans 15 residues. CDR1 is SGHRS and CDR2 is YFSETQ in the germline V gene. V was clipped by 4 bases and J by 1 base, with 14 bases between them. CDR3 DNA: TGCGCCAGCAGCAGGCAGGGGTCTGTCCAAGAGACCCAGTACTTC. This encodes CASSRQGSVQETQYF.

This rearrangement joins TRBV5-1 to TRBJ2-1; a possible D gene is TRBD2 (6 bases). The CDR3 is 14 amino acids. The germline gives CDR1 SGHRS, CDR2 YFSETQ. V shed 3 bases and J shed 4 bases, with 11 bases lying between them. CDR3 DNA sequence: TGCGCCAGCAGCTCACCGGGACTTTACAATGAGCAGTTCTTC. Amino acids: CASSSPGLYNEQFF.

Worth noting for this clone: The same CDR3 also results from other DNA sequences found in this sample. This chain joins TRBV5-4 and TRBJ2-5; 8 bases fit TRBD1. The J segment lost 5 bases and the V segment lost 0 bases, leaving 0 bases of the junction unmatched. From germline, CDR1 is SGHNT and CDR2 YYREEE (reference sequence). The CDR3 is 13 residues long. The CDR3 DNA reads as TGTGCCAGCAGCTTGGGACAGGGGGAGACCCAGTACTTC. It specifies CASSLGQGETQYF.

The chain links TRBV11-2 to TRBJ2-3, with 8 positions matching TRBD2. Germline V CDR1 and CDR2: SGHAT, FQNNGV. The CDR3 sequence is 15 residues long. J was trimmed by 8 bases and V by 5 bases; bases with no gene match: 12. CDR3 residues: CASSLSGGHPGTQYF. The CDR3 DNA sequence: TGTGCCAGCAGCCTGAGCGGGGGCCATCCGGGTACGCAGTATTTT.

The chain links TRBV4-1 to TRBJ2-2; no firm D call. This CDR3 has 14 amino acids. Trimming cost V 4 bases and J 6 bases, with 12 bases left between them. The germline CDR1 and CDR2 sequences are MGHRA and YSYEKL. The CDR3 region is CASSRSVISGELFF. CDR3 coding DNA: TGCGCCAGCAGCCGCTCGGTTATTTCCGGGGAGCTGTTTTTT.

The chain employs TRBV18 and TRBJ2-7; D not certain. V lost 2 bases and J 1 base, leaving 9 bases between the germline ends. Per the germline V gene, CDR1 is KGHSH and CDR2 is LQKENI. The CDR3 totals 14 residues. CDR3 nucleotides: TGTGCCAGCTCACCAACGGCAGGATCCTACGAGCAGTACGTC. It codes for CASSPTAGSYEQYV.

Sample share makes this clone medium-sized. The chain recombines TRBV11-3 with TRBJ2-1; 13 bases map to TRBD2. V dropped 4 bases and J dropped 7; count of bases not matched to a gene: 10. Germline CDR1 reads SGHNT; CDR2 reads YENEEA. This CDR3 contains 17 residues. Here the CDR3 DNA reads TGTGCCAGCAGCTCCGGACTAGCGGGAGTTCGGGCGAATGAGCAGTTCTTC. This sequence encodes CASSSGLAGVRANEQFF.

The chain combines TRBV5-1 with TRBJ1-6, with TRBD1 identical over 8 bases. Germline V lookup: CDR1 SGHRS, CDR2 YFSETQ. This CDR3 has 16 residues. V lost 3 bases and J lost 7; bases outside the gene matches: 9. The DNA for the CDR3 is TGCGCCAGCAGCTCGACCCTGGGACAGGTGAATTCACCCCTCCACTTT. Translation: CASSSTLGQVNSPLHF. The entire variable domain, with the rest obtained from reference TRBV5-1 and TRBJ1-6, is as follows: KAGVTQTPRYLIKTRGQQVTLSCSPISGHRSVSWYQQTPGQGLQFLFEYFSETQRNKGNFPGRFSGRQFSNSRSEMNVSTLELGDSALYLCASSSTLGQVNSPLHFGNGTRLTVT.

CDR3 in amino acids: CASRGTSGSRQNTGELFF. The CDR3 DNA is TGTGCCAGCCGCGGGACTAGCGGGAGCAGACAGAACACCGGGGAGCTGTTTTTT. This sequence joins TRBV7-6 and TRBJ2-2, with TRBD2 identical over 14 bases. The V gene's germline CDR1 is SGHVS and CDR2 FNYEAQ. The ends lost 8 bases at V and 1 base at J; junction bases unmatched: 9. The CDR3 sequence is 18 residues long.

The chain combines TRBV11-1 with TRBJ2-3; D is perhaps TRBD1 (5 bases). V was clipped by 0 bases and J by 5 bases, with 9 bases between them. Germline V CDR1 and CDR2: SGHAT, FQDESV (reference sequence). This CDR3 is built from 14 residues. The CDR3 region has the DNA TGTGCCAGCAGCTTAGCAGGAACAGGAGATACGCAGTATTTT. As protein: CASSLAGTGDTQYF.

J is TRBJ2-3 and V is TRBV9, with 11 bases matching TRBD2. The germline V gene has CDR1 SGDLS and CDR2 YYNGEE. This CDR3 comprises 16 residues. V lost 4 bases, J lost 5 bases, and 9 bases stayed unmatched. The CDR3 is CASSSLAGGGGDTQYF. CDR3 in DNA: TGTGCCAGCAGCTCGCTAGCGGGAGGCGGAGGAGATACGCAGTATTTT.

The chain joins TRBV7-9 to TRBJ1-4; unclear D gene. Trimming pared 1 base from V and 8 bases from J, leaving 11 bases between. The CDR3 is made up of 14 amino acids. Germline lookup yields CDR1 SEHNR and CDR2 FQNEAQ (reference sequence). DNA for the CDR3: TGTGCCAGCAGCTTAGGAGGAGGTGGCGAAAAACTGTTTTTT. The encoded protein is CASSLGGGGEKLFF.

The chain is built from TRBV10-3 and TRBJ2-2, with 9 bases identical to TRBD2. V lost 7 bases and J lost 1; bases outside the gene matches: 1. Germline values: CDR1 ENHRY, CDR2 SYGVKD. The CDR3 extends over 14 amino acids. The CDR3 spells CAITAGGNTGELFF. The DNA for the CDR3 is TGTGCCATCACAGCGGGAGGGAACACCGGGGAGCTGTTTTTT.